This T cell receptor beta chain appears in the sequencing data of a study of Ad26.COV2.S vaccination and SARS-CoV-2 variants. Study in general: Intramuscular Ad26.COV2.S doses were given once or twice, 56 days apart.

Sample treatment: some 20 received Ad26.COV2.S at low or high dose, single or two shots; about 5 received placebo; per-sample allocation not given. After the first vaccine or placebo injection, samples were drawn on day 63. Donation came from an adult in Boston who was aged 18-55 years. The assay was immunoSEQ multiplex PCR, and TCRdb's table has in-frame clones only and misses some. The table shows more than 400,000 clones, with around 90% occurring only once. The sequence derives from a person between 18 and 60 years old who received the Ad26.COV2.S COVID-19 vaccine or a placebo. The starting material was peripheral blood, obtained in a trial of Ad26.COV2.S vaccine versus placebo.

CDR3 nucleotides: TGTGCCAGCAGTTACTTAAGAGGACTAGCGGGAGGGAATACGCAGTATTTT. Residues: CASSYLRGLAGGNTQYF. The chain recombines TRBV6-2 or TRBV6-3 with TRBJ2-3; 15 nucleotides line up with TRBD2. J gave up 7 bases and V 1 base, and 6 bases lay outside the gene matches. Per the germline V gene, CDR1 is MNHEY and CDR2 is SVGEGT. The CDR3 length is 17 residues.